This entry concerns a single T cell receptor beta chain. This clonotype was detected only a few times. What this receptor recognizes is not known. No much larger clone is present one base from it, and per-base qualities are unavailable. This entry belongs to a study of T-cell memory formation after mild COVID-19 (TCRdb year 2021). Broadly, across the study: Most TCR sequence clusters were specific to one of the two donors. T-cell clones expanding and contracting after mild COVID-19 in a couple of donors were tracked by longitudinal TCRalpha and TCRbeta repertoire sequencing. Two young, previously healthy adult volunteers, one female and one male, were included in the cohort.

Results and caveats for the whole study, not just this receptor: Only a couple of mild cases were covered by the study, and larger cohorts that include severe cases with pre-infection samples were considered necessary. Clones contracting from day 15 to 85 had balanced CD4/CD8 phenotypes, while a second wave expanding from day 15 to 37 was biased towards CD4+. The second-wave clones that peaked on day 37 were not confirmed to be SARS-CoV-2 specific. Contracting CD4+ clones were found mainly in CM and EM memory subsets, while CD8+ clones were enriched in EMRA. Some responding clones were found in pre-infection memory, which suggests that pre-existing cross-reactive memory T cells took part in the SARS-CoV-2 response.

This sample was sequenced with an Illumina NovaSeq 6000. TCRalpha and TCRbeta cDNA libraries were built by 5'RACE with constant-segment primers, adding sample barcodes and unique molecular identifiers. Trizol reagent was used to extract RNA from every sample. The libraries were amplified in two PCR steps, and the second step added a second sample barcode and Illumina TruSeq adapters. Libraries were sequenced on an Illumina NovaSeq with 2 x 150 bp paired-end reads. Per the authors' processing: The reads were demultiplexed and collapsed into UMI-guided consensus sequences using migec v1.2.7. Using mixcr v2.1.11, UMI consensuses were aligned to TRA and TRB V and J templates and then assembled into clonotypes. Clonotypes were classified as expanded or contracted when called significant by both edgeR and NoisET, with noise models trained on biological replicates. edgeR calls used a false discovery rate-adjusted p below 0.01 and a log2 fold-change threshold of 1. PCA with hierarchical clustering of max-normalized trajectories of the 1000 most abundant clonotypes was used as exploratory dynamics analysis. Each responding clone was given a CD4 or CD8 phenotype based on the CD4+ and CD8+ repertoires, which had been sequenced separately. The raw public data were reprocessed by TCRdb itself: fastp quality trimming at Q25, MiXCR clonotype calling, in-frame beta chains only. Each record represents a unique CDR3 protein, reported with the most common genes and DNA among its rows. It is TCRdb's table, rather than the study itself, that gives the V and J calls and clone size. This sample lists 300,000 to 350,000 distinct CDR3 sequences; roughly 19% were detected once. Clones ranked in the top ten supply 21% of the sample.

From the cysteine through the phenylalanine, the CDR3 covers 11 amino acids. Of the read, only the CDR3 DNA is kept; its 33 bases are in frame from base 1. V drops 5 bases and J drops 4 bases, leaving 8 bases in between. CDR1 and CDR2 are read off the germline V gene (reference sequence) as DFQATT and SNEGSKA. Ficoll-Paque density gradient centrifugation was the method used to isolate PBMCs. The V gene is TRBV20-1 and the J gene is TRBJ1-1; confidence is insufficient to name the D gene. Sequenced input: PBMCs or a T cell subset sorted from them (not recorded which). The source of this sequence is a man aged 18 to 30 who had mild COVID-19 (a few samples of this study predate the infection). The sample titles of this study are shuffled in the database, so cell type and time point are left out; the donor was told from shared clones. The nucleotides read TGCAGTGCTGGAACTCGCACTGAAGCTTTCTTT. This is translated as CSAGTRTEAFF.